These T cell receptor beta chains were read from a single sample in a study of regulatory T cells in long-lasting Graves disease. Each CDR3 protein is one row after TCRdb ran MiXCR on the multiplex PCR reads. This sample has around 400,000 distinct CDR3 sequences, with 15% to 19% found just once. The sequenced sample was peripheral blood mononuclear cells (PBMCs), obtained at new diagnosis, from a patient treated with antithyroid drugs. These receptors came from a female donor with Graves disease. Each CDR3 is given with its conserved first and last residue. The D gene is left open where the match is weak. A row's size may be missing; if present it is once, few, many or a size class.

size | J | V | D | CDR3 | DNA
many | TRBJ2-7 | TRBV12-5 | NA | CASGLVALKPTDEQYF | TGTGCTAGTGGTTTGGTAGCGCTCAAGCCTACAGACGAGCAGTACTTC
many | TRBJ1-6 | TRBV28 | NA | CASYPPLGASSYNSPLHF | TGTGCCAGCTACCCCCCCCTAGGGGCCAGCTCCTATAATTCACCCCTCCACTTT
NA | TRBJ1-2 | TRBV9 | NA | CASSVGGPNYGYTF | TGTGCCAGCAGCGTAGGGGGTCCTAACTATGGCTACACCTTC
many | TRBJ1-1 | TRBV6-2/TRBV6-3 | NA | CASSNYRVEAFF | TGTGCCAGCAGTAATTACAGGGTTGAAGCTTTCTTT
few | TRBJ1-4 | TRBV5-1 | TRBD1 | CASSLSGRQGNEKLFF | TGCGCCAGCAGCTTGTCCGGCCGACAGGGTAATGAAAAACTGTTTTTT
few | TRBJ1-2 | TRBV29-1 | NA | CSVEEGLGYTF | TGCAGCGTTGAAGAAGGGCTTGGCTACACCTTC
NA | TRBJ1-1 | TRBV25-1 | NA | CASSESRGAGTEAFF | TGTGCCAGCAGTGAATCTCGGGGCGCGGGGACTGAAGCTTTCTTT
many | TRBJ1-1 | TRBV20-1 | NA | CSASPSSGRGTEAFF | TGCAGTGCCAGCCCTTCATCGGGGAGAGGAACTGAAGCTTTCTTT
NA | TRBJ1-2 | TRBV27 | TRBD1 | CASSLQRDSYGYTF | TGTGCCAGCAGTTTGCAACGGGACAGCTATGGCTACACCTTC
many | TRBJ2-5 | TRBV28 | NA | CASSLGGAQETQYF | TGTGCCAGCAGTTTAGGAGGGGCCCAAGAGACCCAGTACTTC
many | TRBJ1-2 | TRBV12-5 | NA | CASGFFHRPNYGYTF | TGTGCTAGTGGTTTCTTTCACAGGCCTAACTATGGCTACACCTTC
many | TRBJ2-2 | TRBV10-3 | NA | CAIQETPNTGELFF | TGTGCCATCCAAGAGACACCGAACACCGGGGAGCTGTTTTTT
many | TRBJ1-4 | TRBV12-3/TRBV12-4 | NA | CASSLLPRELEKLFF | TGTGCCAGCAGCCTACTCCCCCGGGAGCTGGAAAAACTGTTTTTT
many | TRBJ1-1 | TRBV6-5 | NA | CASSYSVRSNTEAFF | TGTGCCAGCAGTTACTCGGTCCGGAGTAACACTGAAGCTTTCTTT
NA | TRBJ1-1 | TRBV30 | NA | CAWAGRLNTEAFF | TGTGCCTGGGCGGGACGGTTGAACACTGAAGCTTTCTTT
many | TRBJ2-7 | TRBV20-1 | TRBD1 | CSARSDRGTGSHEQYF | TGCAGTGCTCGCAGCGACCGGGGGACAGGCTCGCACGAGCAGTACTTC
few | TRBJ1-1 | TRBV5-1 | NA | CASSLWIGNTEAFF | TGCGCCAGCAGCTTGTGGATTGGGAACACTGAAGCTTTCTTT
many | TRBJ1-3 | TRBV29-1 | TRBD1 | CSAIKTGGGNTIYF | TGCAGCGCGATAAAGACAGGGGGCGGAAACACCATATATTTT
many | TRBJ1-1 | TRBV2 | NA | CASSEGGRGNTEAFF | TGTGCCAGCAGTGAAGGGGGCAGGGGGAACACTGAAGCTTTCTTT
many | TRBJ2-3 | TRBV11-2 | NA | CASSLASIDTQYF | TGTGCCAGCAGCTTAGCGTCCATAGATACGCAGTATTTT
NA | TRBJ2-3 | TRBV28 | NA | CASSPILGGTQYF | TGTGCCAGCAGTCCCATTCTAGGGGGTACGCAGTATTTT
many | TRBJ1-5 | TRBV11-2 | NA | CASTTGSNQPQHF | TGTGCCAGCACCACGGGGAGCAATCAGCCCCAGCATTTT
many | TRBJ2-1 | TRBV5-4 | TRBD2 | CASSSLAGGWDEQFF | TGTGCCAGCAGCTCCTTAGCGGGAGGGTGGGATGAGCAGTTCTTC